These T cell receptor beta chains were read from a single sample in a study of blood T cell repertoires in COVID-19. Sequencing used immunoSEQ multiplex PCR; TCRdb keeps in-frame clones, though not all of them. The sample yields under 300,000 clones, roughly 88% seen once. Input material: peripheral blood. These receptor sequences come from a woman aged 30 to 39 with acute or convalescent COVID-19. Each CDR3 is given with its conserved first and last residue. The D gene is left open where the match is weak. The size of a clone is reported for some rows only, either as once, few or many, or as a class for expanded clones.

TGTGCCAGCAGCACCGACAGTTTATCCTACGAGCAGTACTTC CASSTDSLSYEQYF TRBV5-6 - TRBJ2-7 -
TGTGCCAGCAGTGAAGTTGGCAGTTACTCAGCGGGGGGCTACACCTTC CASSEVGSYSAGGYTF TRBV6-1 - TRBJ1-2 -
TGCGCCAGCAGCCGGGGACTACAAGAGACCCAGTACTTC CASSRGLQETQYF TRBV5-1 - TRBJ2-5 TRBD2
TGTGCCAGCAGCCAAGTAGACAGGGTGTACTTC CASSQVDRVYF TRBV3-1/TRBV3-2 - TRBJ2-7 TRBD1
TGCGCCAGCAGCCAGGTAGCGGTCACAGATACGCAGTATTTT CASSQVAVTDTQYF TRBV5-1 - TRBJ2-3 -
TGTGCCAGCAGCCAGGGACTAGGAACCTACGAGCAGTACTTC CASSQGLGTYEQYF TRBV5-6 once TRBJ2-7 TRBD2
TGTGCCAGCAGCTTAGCCCTGACAGGGCGAGGCTACACCTTC CASSLALTGRGYTF TRBV11-3 - TRBJ1-2 TRBD1
TGTGCCAGCAGCTCCACAGGGCACGAGCAGTACTTC CASSSTGHEQYF TRBV6-5 - TRBJ2-7 -
TGTGCCAGCAGCAGTAGCGGGAGTTCCCACGAGCAGTACTTC CASSSSGSSHEQYF TRBV7-9 - TRBJ2-7 TRBD2
TGTGCCAGCAGCCAAGGACAGGGCCATGCCTCGGAGACCCAGTACTTC CASSQGQGHASETQYF TRBV14 - TRBJ2-5 TRBD1
TGTGCCAGCAGTTACTCGCCAGCCTACAATGAGCAGTTCTTC CASSYSPAYNEQFF TRBV6-2/TRBV6-3 few TRBJ2-1 -
TGTGCCAGCAGTCAAGCCGGGACTACCGTCTACGAGCAGTACTTC CASSQAGTTVYEQYF TRBV6-4 - TRBJ2-7 TRBD2
TGTGCCAGTAGACCGGGACAGGGGGCAGGTGGCTACACCTTC CASRPGQGAGGYTF TRBV19 once TRBJ1-2 TRBD1
TGTGCCAGCTCACCCATGGAAAGGGAGCATCAGCCCCAGCATTTT CASSPMEREHQPQHF TRBV18 - TRBJ1-5 -
TGTGCCAGCAGCGGACTAGCGGGAGCGGAAGATACGCAGTATTTT CASSGLAGAEDTQYF TRBV7-6 - TRBJ2-3 TRBD2
TGTGCCATCAGTGACCTAGGGAGGAACTCCTACAATGAGCAGTTCTTC CAISDLGRNSYNEQFF TRBV10-3 - TRBJ2-1 -
TGCGCCAGCAGCCGGGATGGGTACGAGCAGTACTTC CASSRDGYEQYF TRBV5-1 - TRBJ2-7 -
TGTGCCAGTAGAGCGTGGAGCGATAGCAATCAGCCCCAGCATTTT CASRAWSDSNQPQHF TRBV19 - TRBJ1-5 -
TGTGCCAGCAGCCTCCCCGAGGGCGGCTACACCTTC CASSLPEGGYTF TRBV3-1/TRBV3-2 - TRBJ1-2 -
TGTGCCAGCAGCCAAAGGACAGCGAACACTGAAGCTTTCTTT CASSQRTANTEAFF TRBV7-2 - TRBJ1-1 -
TGTGCCTGGAGTGTACGAGTGGGGCACGGCAATCAGCCCCAGCATTTT CAWSVRVGHGNQPQHF TRBV30 - TRBJ1-5 -
TGTGCCAGCAGTCGACAGGGGTATACCTACGAGCAGTACTTC CASSRQGYTYEQYF TRBV27 - TRBJ2-7 TRBD1
TGTGCCAGTAGTATCAACAGGGGGAACACTGAAGCTTTCTTT CASSINRGNTEAFF TRBV19 - TRBJ1-1 TRBD1
TGTGCCAGCAGCTTATTGGCGGGAGATGGTGAGCAGTTCTTC CASSLLAGDGEQFF TRBV11-2 once TRBJ2-1 TRBD2
TGTGCCAGCAGTCCCGATTCCGGGACAGGGTTCGAGCAGTACTTC CASSPDSGTGFEQYF TRBV27 - TRBJ2-7 TRBD1
TGTGCCAGCAGTTCCCCGACAGGGGGATCAGAGACCCAGTACTTC CASSSPTGGSETQYF TRBV6-2/TRBV6-3 few TRBJ2-5 TRBD1
TGCGCCAGCAGTGAGTCGAAACTAGCGGGACATTACGAGCAGTACTTC CASSESKLAGHYEQYF TRBV10-1 once TRBJ2-7 TRBD2
TGTGCCAGCAGGCCCCCCTTGGGCCGGAAACAGGGCTCTGGAAACACCATATATTTT CASRPPLGRKQGSGNTIYF TRBV4-2 - TRBJ1-3 -
TGTGCCAGCAGCAACGGACAGGGCGACACCTTC CASSNGQGDTF TRBV9 - TRBJ1-2 TRBD1
TGTGCCAGCAGTTACTCGAGGGTGAACACTGAAGCTTTCTTT CASSYSRVNTEAFF TRBV6-5 - TRBJ1-1 -
TGTGCCAGTAGTATGTCCAGGGCCACTGAAGCTTTCTTT CASSMSRATEAFF TRBV19 - TRBJ1-1 -
TGCGCCAGCAGCCAGAGGACTAGCGGCTTAGTTGAGCAGTACTTC CASSQRTSGLVEQYF TRBV4-1 - TRBJ2-7 TRBD2
TGTGCCAGCAGCTCGCGGACAGGGCTTCGGGAGACCCAGTACTTC CASSSRTGLRETQYF TRBV11-3 - TRBJ2-5 TRBD1
TGCGCCAGCACCCAATCAGGGTCCACCTACGAGCAGTACTTC CASTQSGSTYEQYF TRBV5-1 - TRBJ2-7 -
TGTGCCAGCAGCTTCAGGGGGCCGGACGAGCAGTACTTC CASSFRGPDEQYF TRBV7-8 - TRBJ2-7 TRBD1
TGCGCCAGCAGCTTCGGCGGGTTCGGAACTGAAGCTTTCTTT CASSFGGFGTEAFF TRBV5-1 - TRBJ1-1 -
TGTGCCAGCAGCCTACTAGCGGGAAGCTACGAGCAGTACTTC CASSLLAGSYEQYF TRBV6-2/TRBV6-3 - TRBJ2-7 TRBD2
TGCGCCAGCAGCCAAGATTCTGGGGACAACGAGCAGTACTTC CASSQDSGDNEQYF TRBV4-3 - TRBJ2-7 -
TGTGCCTGGGGACTGACAGGGCGGGGTGCGTCCCTCCACTTT CAWGLTGRGASLHF TRBV30 - TRBJ1-6 TRBD1
TGTGCCAGCAGCCCGGACAGGGCGGGGGATACGCAGTATTTT CASSPDRAGDTQYF TRBV11-3 - TRBJ2-3 TRBD1
TGTGCCAGCAGTTTAGATTGGGGAGGCGGCTACACCTTC CASSLDWGGGYTF TRBV27 once TRBJ1-2 -
TGTGCCTGGAGTGTCCTATATGGCTACACCTTC CAWSVLYGYTF TRBV30 - TRBJ1-2 -